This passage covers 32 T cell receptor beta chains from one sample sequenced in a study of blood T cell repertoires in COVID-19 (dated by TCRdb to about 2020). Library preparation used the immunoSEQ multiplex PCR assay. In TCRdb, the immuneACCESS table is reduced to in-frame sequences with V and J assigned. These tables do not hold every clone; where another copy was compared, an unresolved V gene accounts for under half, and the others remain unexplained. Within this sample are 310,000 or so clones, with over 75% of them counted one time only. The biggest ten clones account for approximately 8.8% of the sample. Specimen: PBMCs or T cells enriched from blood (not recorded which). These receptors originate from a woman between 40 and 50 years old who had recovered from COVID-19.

The CDR3 DNA reads as TGTGCCAGCAGATGGCTTCGGGGACAGGCGCTTTCTGAAAAACTGTTTTTT. Its translation: CASRWLRGQALSEKLFF. This chain links TRBV2 with TRBJ1-4, with 8 bases that match TRBD1. Germline assignment: CDR1 SNHLY and CDR2 FYNNEI. V lost 6 bases to trimming and J lost 7 bases; unmatched junction nucleotides: 16. This CDR3 spans 17 amino acids.

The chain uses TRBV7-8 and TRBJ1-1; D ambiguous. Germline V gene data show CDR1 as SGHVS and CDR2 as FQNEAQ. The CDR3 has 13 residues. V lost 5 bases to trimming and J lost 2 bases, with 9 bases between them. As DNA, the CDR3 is TGTGCCAGCAGCCTACAGCTAAACACTGAAGCTTTCTTT. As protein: CASSLQLNTEAFF.

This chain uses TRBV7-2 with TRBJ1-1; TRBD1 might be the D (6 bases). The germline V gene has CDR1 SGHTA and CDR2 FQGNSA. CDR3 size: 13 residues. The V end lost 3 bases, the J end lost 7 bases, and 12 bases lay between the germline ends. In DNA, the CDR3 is TGTGCCAGCAGCTTCAAAACAGGGTTTGAAGCTTTCTTT. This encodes CASSFKTGFEAFF.

The CDR3 region has the DNA TGTGCCAGTAGTATCCCCGGGCGGGGAGCTTTCTTT. This encodes CASSIPGRGAFF. This rearrangement joins TRBV19 to TRBJ1-1; D is unclear. The CDR3 extends over 12 amino acids. Germline V CDR1 and CDR2: LNHDA, SQIVND (reference sequence). Between the trimmed V and J ends, which lost 3 bases and 10 bases, there was a span of 12 bases.

The CDR3 region has the DNA TGTGCCAGCAGCGATAAGGACCCAGGGAACCAGCCCCAGCATTTT. Translated, it gives CASSDKDPGNQPQHF. This chain joins TRBV7-9 and TRBJ1-5; maybe TRBD1 (5 bases). The CDR3 is 15 residues long. The germline gives CDR1 SEHNR, CDR2 FQNEAQ (reference sequence). Trimming removed 5 bases at V and 7 bases at J, with 18 bases between.

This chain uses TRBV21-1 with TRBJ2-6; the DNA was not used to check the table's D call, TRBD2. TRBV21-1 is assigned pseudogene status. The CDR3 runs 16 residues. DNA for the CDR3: TGTGCCCCAAATTTGGCAGGACTCTCTGGGGCCAACGTCCTGACTTTC. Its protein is CAPNLAGLSGANVLTF.

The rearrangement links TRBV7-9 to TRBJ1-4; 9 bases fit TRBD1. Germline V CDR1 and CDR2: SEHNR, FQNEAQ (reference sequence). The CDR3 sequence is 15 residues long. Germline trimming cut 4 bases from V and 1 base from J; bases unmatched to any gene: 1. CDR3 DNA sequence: TGTGCCAGCAGCTGGGGACAGGGAACTAATGAAAAACTGTTTTTT. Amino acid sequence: CASSWGQGTNEKLFF. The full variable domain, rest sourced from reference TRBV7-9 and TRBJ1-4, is DTGVSQNPRHKITKRGQNVTFRCDPISEHNRLYWYRQTLGQGPEFLTYFQNEAQLEKSRLLSDRFSAERPKGSFSTLEIQRTEQGDSAMYLCASSWGQGTNEKLFFGSGTQLSVL.

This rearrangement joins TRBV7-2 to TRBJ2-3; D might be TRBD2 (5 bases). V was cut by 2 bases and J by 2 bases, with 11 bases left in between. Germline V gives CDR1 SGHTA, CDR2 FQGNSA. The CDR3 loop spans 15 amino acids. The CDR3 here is CASSLRGQLTDTQYF. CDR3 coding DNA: TGTGCCAGCAGCTTACGAGGGCAGCTCACAGATACGCAGTATTTT.

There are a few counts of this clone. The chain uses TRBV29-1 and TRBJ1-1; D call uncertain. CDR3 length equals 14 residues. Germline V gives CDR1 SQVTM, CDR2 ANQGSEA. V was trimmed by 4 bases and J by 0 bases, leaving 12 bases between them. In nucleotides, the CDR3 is TGCAGCGTTGTACAGCCTCTCATGAACACTGAAGCTTTCTTT. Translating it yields CSVVQPLMNTEAFF.

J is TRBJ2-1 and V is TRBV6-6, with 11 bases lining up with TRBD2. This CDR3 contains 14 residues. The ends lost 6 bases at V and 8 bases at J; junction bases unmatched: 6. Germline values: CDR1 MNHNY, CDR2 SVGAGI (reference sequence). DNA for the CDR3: TGTGCCAGCAGGCTACTAGCGGGGGCAGATGAGCAGTTCTTC. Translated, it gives CASRLLAGADEQFF.

The CDR3 nucleotides read TGTGCCAGCAGTTACTCGGCTCTCTACAATGAGCAGTTCTTC. This codes for CASSYSALYNEQFF. The chain carries TRBV6-5 and TRBJ2-1; D is undetermined. The germline gives CDR1 MNHEY, CDR2 SVGAGI. The CDR3 length is 14 residues. The ends were cut back, 0 bases at V and 3 bases at J, with 6 bases in the middle.

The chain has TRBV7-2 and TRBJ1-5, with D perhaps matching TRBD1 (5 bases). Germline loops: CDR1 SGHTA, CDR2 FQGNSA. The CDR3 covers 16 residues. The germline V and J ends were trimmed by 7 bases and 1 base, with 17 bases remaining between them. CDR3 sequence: CASTNSREGSNQPQHF. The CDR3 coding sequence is TGTGCCAGCACCAACAGCAGGGAAGGCAGCAATCAGCCCCAGCATTTT. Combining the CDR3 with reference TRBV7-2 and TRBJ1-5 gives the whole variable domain GAGVSQSPSNKVTEKGKDVELRCDPISGHTALYWYRQSLGQGLEFLIYFQGNSAPDKSGLPSDRFSAERTGGSVSTLTIQRTQQEDSAVYLCASTNSREGSNQPQHFGDGTRLSIL.

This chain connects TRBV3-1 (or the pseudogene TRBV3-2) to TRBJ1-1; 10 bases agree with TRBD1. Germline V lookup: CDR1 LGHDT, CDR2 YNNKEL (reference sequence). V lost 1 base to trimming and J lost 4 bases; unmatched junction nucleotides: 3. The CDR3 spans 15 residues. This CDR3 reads CASSQVGTGATEAFF. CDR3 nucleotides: TGTGCCAGCAGCCAAGTAGGGACAGGGGCCACTGAAGCTTTCTTT.

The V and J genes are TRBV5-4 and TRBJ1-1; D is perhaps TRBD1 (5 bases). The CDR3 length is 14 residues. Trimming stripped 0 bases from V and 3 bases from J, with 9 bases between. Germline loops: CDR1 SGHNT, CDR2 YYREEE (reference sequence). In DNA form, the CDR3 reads TGTGCCAGCAGCTTGGCCTCGGGGGACACTGAAGCTTTCTTT. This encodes CASSLASGDTEAFF.

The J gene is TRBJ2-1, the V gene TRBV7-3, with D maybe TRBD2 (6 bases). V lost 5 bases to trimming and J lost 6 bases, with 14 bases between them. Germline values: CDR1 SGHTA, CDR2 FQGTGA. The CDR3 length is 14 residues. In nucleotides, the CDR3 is TGTGCCAGCAGCCCCTCCGGGGGAGTCAATGAGCAGTTCTTC. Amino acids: CASSPSGGVNEQFF.

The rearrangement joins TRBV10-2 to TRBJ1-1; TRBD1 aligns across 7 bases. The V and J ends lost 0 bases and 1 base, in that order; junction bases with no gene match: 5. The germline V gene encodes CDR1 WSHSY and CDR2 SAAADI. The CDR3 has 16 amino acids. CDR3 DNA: TGCGCCAGCAGTGAGTCTGGCAGGGGGACGAACACTGAAGCTTTCTTT. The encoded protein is CASSESGRGTNTEAFF.

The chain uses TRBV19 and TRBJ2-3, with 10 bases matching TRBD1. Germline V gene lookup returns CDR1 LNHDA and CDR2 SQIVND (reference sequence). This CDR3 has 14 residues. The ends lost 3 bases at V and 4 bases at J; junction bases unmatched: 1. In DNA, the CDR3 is TGTGCCAGTAGTATGGACAGGGGGGCAGATACGCAGTATTTT. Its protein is CASSMDRGADTQYF.

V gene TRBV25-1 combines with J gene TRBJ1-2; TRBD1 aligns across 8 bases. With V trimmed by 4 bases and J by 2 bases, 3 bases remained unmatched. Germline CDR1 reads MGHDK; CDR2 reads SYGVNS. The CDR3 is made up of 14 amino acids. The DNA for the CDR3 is TGTGCCAGCAGTGGGGACAGGTACAACTATGGCTACACCTTC. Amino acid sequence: CASSGDRYNYGYTF.

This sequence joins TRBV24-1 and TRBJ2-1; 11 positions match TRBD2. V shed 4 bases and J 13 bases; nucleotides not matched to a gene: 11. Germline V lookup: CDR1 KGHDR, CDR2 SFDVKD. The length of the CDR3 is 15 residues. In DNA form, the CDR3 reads TGTGCCACCAGTGACCTTGGGACTAGCGGCCCGTATCAGTTCTTC. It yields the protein CATSDLGTSGPYQFF.

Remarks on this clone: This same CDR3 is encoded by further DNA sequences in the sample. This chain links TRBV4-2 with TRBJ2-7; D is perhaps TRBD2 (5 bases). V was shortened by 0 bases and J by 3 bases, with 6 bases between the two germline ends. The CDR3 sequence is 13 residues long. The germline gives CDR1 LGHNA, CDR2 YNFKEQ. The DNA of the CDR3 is TGTGCCAGCAGCCAAGATCGGGGCTACGAGCAGTACTTC. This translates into CASSQDRGYEQYF.

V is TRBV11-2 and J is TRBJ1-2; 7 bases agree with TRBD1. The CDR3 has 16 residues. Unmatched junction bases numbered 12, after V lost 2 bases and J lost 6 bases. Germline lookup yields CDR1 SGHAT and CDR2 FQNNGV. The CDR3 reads CASSLIGIVQGNGYTF. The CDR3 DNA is TGTGCCAGCAGCTTAATTGGTATCGTACAGGGGAATGGCTACACCTTC.

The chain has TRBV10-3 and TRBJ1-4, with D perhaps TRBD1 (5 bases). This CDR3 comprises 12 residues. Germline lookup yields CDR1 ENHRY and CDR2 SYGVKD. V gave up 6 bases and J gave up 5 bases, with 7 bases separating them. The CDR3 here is CAIRDTNEKLFF. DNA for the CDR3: TGTGCCATCAGGGACACGAATGAAAAACTGTTTTTT.

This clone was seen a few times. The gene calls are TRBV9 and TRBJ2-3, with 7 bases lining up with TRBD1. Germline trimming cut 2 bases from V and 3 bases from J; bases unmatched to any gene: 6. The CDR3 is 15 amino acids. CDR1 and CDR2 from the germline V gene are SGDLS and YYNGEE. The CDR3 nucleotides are TGTGCCAGCAGCGTCGCAGGGGGAGAGACAGATACGCAGTATTTT. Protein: CASSVAGGETDTQYF. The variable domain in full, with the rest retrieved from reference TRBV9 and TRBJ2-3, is DSGVTQTPKHLITATGQRVTLRCSPRSGDLSVYWYQQSLDQGLQFLIQYYNGEERAKGNILERFSAQQFPDLHSELNLSSLELGDSALYFCASSVAGGETDTQYFGPGTRLTVL.

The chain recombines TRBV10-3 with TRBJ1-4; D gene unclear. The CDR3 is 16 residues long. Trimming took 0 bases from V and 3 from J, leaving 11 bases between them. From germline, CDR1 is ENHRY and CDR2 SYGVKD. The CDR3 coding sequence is TGTGCCATCAGTGAGTCGAGAACCTCATCTAATGAAAAACTGTTTTTT. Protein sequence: CAISESRTSSNEKLFF.

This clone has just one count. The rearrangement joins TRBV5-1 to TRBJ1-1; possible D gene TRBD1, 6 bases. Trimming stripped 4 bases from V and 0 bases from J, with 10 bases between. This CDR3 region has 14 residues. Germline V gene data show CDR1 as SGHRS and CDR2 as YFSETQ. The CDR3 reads CASSVGQMNTEAFF. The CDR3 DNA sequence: TGCGCCAGCAGCGTCGGACAGATGAACACTGAAGCTTTCTTT.

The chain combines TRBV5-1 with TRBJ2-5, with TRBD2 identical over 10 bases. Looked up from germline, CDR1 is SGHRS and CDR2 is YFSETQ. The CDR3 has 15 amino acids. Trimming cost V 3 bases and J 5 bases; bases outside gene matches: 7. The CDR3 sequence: CASSSASGSPETQYF. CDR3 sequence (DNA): TGCGCCAGCAGCTCGGCTAGCGGGAGTCCGGAGACCCAGTACTTC. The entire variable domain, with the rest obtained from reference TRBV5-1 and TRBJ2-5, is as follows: KAGVTQTPRYLIKTRGQQVTLSCSPISGHRSVSWYQQTPGQGLQFLFEYFSETQRNKGNFPGRFSGRQFSNSRSEMNVSTLELGDSALYLCASSSASGSPETQYFGPGTRLLVL.

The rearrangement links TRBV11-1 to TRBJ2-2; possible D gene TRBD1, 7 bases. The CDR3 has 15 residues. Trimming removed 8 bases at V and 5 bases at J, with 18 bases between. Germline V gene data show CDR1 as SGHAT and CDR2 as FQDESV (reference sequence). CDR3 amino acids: CASSLRQGGTGELFF. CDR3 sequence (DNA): TGTGCCAGCTCCTTAAGGCAGGGGGGAACCGGGGAGCTGTTTTTT. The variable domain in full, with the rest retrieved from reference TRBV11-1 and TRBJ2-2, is EAEVAQSPRYKITEKSQAVAFWCDPISGHATLYWYRQILGQGPELLVQFQDESVVDDSQLPKDRFSAERLKGVDSTLKIQPAELGDSAMYLCASSLRQGGTGELFFGEGSRLTVL.

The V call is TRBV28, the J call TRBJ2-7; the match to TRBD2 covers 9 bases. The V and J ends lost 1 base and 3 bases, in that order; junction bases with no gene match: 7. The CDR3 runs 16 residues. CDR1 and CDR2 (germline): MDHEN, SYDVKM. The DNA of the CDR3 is TGTGCCAGCAGTTTATCTCTAGCGGGGACCTTCTACGAGCAGTACTTC. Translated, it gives CASSLSLAGTFYEQYF.

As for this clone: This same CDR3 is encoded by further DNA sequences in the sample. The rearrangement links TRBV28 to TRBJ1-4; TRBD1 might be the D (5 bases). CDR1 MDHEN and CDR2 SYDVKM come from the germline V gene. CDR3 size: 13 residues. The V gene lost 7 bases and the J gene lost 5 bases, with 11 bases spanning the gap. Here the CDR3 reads CASIRGGNEKLFF. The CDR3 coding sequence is TGTGCCAGCATCCGGGGGGGGAATGAAAAACTGTTTTTT.

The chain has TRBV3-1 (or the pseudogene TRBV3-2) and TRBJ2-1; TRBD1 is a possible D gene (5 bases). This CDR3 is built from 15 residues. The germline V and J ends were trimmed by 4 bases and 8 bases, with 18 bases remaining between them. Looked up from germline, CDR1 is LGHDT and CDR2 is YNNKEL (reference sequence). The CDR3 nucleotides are TGTGCCAGCAGCCCAGTCCGAGACAGAAGGGATGAGCAGTTCTTC. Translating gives CASSPVRDRRDEQFF.

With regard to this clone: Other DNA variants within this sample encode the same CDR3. The CDR3 DNA follows: TGTGCCAGCAGTCCCCCTCGAGGGAACACCGGGGAGCTGTTTTTT. Encoded protein: CASSPPRGNTGELFF. This chain joins TRBV28 and TRBJ2-2; D unresolved. Germline CDR1 MDHEN, CDR2 SYDVKM. With 5 bases removed from V and 1 base from J, the gap between germline ends came to 11 bases. CDR3 length equals 15 residues.

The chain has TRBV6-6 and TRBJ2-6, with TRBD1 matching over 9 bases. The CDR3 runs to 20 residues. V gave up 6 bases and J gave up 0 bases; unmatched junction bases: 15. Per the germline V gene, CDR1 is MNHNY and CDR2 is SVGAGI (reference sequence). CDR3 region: CASSPRAPRTGVSGANVLTF. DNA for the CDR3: TGTGCCAGCAGCCCCCGGGCCCCCCGGACAGGGGTCTCTGGGGCCAACGTCCTGACTTTC.